This T cell receptor (beta chain) was recorded in a study of OX40 agonist ivuxolimab in advanced cancers. At the level of the study: The study enrolled dose-escalation patients with hepatocellular carcinoma, melanoma, renal cell or head and neck cancer. The study, taken as a whole, reports: On average, CD8+ T cells showed a greater number of expanded clones than CD4+. By week 6 at 0.1 to 3.0 mg/kg, blood CD4+ and CD8+ T cells had expanded clonally.

The assay was immunoSEQ multiplex PCR, and TCRdb's table has in-frame clones only and misses some. The repertoire has about 24,000 clones, around 83% of them found once; the top ten carry more than 25%. Trimming pared 1 base from V and 4 bases from J, leaving 8 bases between. Per germline, CDR1 MGHRA and CDR2 YSYEKL. The length of the CDR3 is 14 residues. Comment on this clone: Its matching antigen is unknown.

The clonotype originates from an adult with an advanced solid tumor such as melanoma, head and neck, liver or kidney cancer. This sequence joins TRBV4-1 and TRBJ2-1; perhaps TRBD1 as D (5 bases). The starting material was CD4+ or CD8+ T cells sorted from blood, obtained in a trial of the OX40 agonist ivuxolimab. The CDR3 bases are TGCGCCAGCAGCCAAGCCAGGGATTACAATGAGCAGTTCTTC. Amino acids: CASSQARDYNEQFF.